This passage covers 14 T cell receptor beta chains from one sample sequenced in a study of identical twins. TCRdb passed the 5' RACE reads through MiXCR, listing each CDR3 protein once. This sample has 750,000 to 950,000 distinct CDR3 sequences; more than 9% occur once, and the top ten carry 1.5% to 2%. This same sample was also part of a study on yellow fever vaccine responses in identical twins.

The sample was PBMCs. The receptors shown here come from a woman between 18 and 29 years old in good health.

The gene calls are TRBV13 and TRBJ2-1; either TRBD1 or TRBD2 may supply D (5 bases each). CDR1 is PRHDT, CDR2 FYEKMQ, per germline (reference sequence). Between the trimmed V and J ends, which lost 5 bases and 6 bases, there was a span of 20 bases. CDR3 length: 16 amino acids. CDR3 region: CASSPGLFGAFNEQFF. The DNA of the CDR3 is TGTGCCAGCAGCCCAGGACTCTTTGGGGCCTTCAATGAGCAGTTCTTC.

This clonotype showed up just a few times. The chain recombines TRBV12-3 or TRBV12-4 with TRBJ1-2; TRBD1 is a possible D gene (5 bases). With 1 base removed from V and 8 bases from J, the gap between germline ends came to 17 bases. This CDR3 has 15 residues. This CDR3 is CASSLGWQGDTGYTF. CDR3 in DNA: TGTGCCAGCAGTTTAGGGTGGCAGGGCGATACGGGCTACACCTTC.

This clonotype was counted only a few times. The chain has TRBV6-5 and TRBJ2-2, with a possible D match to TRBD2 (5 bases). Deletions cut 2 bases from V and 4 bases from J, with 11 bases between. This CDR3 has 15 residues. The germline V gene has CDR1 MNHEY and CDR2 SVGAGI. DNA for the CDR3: TGTGCCAGCAGTTACCGGGGTGAGGGCACCGGGGAGCTGTTTTTT. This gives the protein CASSYRGEGTGELFF.

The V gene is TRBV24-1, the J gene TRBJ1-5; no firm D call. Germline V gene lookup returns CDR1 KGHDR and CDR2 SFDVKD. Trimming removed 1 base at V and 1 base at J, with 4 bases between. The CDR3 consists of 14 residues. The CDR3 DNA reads TGTGCCACCAGTGATTTTCGGAGCAATCAGCCCCAGCATTTT. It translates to CATSDFRSNQPQHF.

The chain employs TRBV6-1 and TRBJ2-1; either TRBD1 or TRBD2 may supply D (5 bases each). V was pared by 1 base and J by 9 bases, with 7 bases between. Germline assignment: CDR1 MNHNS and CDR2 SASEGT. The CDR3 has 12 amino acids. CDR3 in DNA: TGTGCCAGCAGTGAAGAGGGGACTGAGCAGTTCTTC. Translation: CASSEEGTEQFF.

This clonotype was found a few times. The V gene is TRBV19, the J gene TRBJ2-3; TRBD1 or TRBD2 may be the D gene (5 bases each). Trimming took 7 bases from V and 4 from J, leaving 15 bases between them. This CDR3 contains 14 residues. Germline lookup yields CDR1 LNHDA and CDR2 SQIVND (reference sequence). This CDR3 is CASKGHGESDTQYF. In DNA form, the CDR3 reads TGTGCCAGTAAAGGACATGGGGAGTCAGATACGCAGTATTTT.

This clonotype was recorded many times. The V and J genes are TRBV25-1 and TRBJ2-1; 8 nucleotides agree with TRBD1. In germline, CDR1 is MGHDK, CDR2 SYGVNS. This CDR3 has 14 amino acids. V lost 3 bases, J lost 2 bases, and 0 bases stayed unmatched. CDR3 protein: CASSDRGPYNEQFF. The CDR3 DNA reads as TGTGCCAGCAGTGACAGGGGGCCCTACAATGAGCAGTTCTTC. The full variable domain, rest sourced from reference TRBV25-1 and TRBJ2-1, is EADIYQTPRYLVIGTGKKITLECSQTMGHDKMYWYQQDPGMELHLIHYSYGVNSTEKGDLSSESTVSRIRTEHFPLTLESARPSHTSQYLCASSDRGPYNEQFFGPGTRLTVL.

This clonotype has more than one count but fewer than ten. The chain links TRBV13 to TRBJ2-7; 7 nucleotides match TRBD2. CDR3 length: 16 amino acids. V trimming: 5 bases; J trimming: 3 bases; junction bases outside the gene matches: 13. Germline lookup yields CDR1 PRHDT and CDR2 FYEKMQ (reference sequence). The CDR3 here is CASSRGGEVGFYEQYF. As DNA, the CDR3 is TGTGCCAGCAGCCGTGGGGGGGAGGTGGGTTTCTACGAGCAGTACTTC.

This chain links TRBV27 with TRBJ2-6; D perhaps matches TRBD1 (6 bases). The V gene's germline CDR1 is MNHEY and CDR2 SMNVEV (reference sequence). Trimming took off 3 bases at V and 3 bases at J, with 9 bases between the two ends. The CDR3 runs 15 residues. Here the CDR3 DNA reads TGTGCCAGCAGTTTGAAAGGGGGTGGGGCCAACGTCCTGACTTTC. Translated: CASSLKGGGANVLTF.

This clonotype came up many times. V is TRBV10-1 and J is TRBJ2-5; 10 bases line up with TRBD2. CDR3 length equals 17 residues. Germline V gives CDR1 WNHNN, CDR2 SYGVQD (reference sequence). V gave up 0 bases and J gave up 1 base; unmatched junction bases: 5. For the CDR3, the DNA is TGCGCCAGCAGTGAGTCGCCTAGCGGGAGTTCCCAAGAGACCCAGTACTTC. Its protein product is CASSESPSGSSQETQYF.

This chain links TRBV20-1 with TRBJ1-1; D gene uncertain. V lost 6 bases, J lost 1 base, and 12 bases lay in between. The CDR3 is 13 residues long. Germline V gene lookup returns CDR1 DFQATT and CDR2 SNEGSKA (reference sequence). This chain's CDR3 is CSATSTENTEAFF. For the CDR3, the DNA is TGCAGTGCCACCTCAACAGAGAACACTGAAGCTTTCTTT.

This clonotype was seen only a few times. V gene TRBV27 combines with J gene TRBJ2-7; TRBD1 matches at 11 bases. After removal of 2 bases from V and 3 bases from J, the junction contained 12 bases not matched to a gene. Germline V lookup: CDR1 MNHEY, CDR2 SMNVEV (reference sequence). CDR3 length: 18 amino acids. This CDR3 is CASSLAGQGAEVFYEQYF. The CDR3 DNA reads TGTGCCAGCAGTTTAGCCGGACAGGGGGCTGAGGTTTTCTACGAGCAGTACTTC.

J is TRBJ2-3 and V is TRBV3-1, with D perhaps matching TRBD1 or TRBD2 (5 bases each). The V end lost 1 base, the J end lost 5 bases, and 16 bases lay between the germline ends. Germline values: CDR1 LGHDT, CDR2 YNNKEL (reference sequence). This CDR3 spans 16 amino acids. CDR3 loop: CASSQGFQGPEDTQYF. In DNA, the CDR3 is TGTGCCAGCAGCCAAGGCTTTCAGGGACCCGAAGATACGCAGTATTTT.

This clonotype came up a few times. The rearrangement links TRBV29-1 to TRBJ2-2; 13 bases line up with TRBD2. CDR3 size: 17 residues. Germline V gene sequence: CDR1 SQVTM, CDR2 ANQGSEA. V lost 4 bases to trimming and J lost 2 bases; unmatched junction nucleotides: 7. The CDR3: CSVVTGTSGNNTGELFF. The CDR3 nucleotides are TGCAGCGTTGTGACAGGGACTAGCGGGAACAACACCGGGGAGCTGTTTTTT.